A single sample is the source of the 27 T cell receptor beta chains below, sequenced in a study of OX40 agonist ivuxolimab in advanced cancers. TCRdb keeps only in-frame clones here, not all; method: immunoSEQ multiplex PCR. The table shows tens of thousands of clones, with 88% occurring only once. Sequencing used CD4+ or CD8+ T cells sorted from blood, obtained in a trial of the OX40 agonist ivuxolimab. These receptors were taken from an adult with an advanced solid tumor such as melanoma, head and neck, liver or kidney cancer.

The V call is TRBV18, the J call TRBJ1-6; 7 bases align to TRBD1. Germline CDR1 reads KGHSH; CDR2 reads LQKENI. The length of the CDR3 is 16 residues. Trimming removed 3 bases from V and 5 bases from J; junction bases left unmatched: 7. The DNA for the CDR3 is TGTGCCAGCTCACCCATGACAGGGAACAATAATTCACCCCTCCACTTT. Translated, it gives CASSPMTGNNNSPLHF.

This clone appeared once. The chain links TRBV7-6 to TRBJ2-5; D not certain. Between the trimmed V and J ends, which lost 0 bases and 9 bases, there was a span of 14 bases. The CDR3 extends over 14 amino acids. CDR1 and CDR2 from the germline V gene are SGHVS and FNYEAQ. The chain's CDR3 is CASSLAIGSAAQYF. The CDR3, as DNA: TGTGCCAGCAGCTTAGCCATAGGCTCGGCGGCCCAGTACTTC.

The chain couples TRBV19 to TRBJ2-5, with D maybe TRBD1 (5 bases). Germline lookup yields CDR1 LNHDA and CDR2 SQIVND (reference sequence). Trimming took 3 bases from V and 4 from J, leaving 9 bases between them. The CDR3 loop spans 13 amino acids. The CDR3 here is CASSMGRTETQYF. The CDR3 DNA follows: TGTGCCAGTAGTATGGGGCGGACAGAGACCCAGTACTTC.

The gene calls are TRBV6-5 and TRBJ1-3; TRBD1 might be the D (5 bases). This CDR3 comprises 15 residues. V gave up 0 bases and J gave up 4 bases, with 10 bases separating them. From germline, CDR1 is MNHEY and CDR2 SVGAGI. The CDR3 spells CASSYSGGPGNTIYF. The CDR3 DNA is TGTGCCAGCAGTTACTCGGGGGGACCGGGAAACACCATATATTTT.

For the CDR3, the DNA is TGCGCCAGCAGTGGACAGGGGTCGGAGACCCAGTACTTC. Translation: CASSGQGSETQYF. The rearrangement uses TRBV10-1 and TRBJ2-5; 8 bases are a match to TRBD1. J was trimmed by 5 bases and V by 4 bases; bases with no gene match: 3. CDR1 is WNHNN and CDR2 is SYGVQD in the germline V gene (reference sequence). The CDR3 totals 13 residues.

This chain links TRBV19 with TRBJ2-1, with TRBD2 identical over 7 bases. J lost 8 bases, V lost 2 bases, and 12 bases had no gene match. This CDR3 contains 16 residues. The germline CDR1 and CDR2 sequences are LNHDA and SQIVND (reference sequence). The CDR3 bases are TGTGCCAGTAGTATACCCTCCCTAACTAGCGTCTATGAGCAGTTCTTC. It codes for CASSIPSLTSVYEQFF.

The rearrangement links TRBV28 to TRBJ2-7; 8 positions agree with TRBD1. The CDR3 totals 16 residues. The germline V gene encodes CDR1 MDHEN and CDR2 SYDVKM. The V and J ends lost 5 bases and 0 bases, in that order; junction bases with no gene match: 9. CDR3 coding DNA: TGTGCCAGCAGTGCGACAGGGGATCCCTCCTCCTACGAGCAGTACTTC. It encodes CASSATGDPSSYEQYF.

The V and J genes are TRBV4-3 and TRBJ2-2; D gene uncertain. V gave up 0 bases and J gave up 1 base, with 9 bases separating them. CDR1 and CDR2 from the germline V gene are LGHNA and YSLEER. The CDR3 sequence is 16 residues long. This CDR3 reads CASSQDSLGNTGELFF. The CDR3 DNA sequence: TGCGCCAGCAGCCAAGACAGCCTAGGGAACACCGGGGAGCTGTTTTTT.

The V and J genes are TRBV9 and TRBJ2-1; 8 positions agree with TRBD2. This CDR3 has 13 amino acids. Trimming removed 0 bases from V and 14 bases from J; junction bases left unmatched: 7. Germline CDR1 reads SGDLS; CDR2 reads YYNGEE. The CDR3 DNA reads TGTGCCAGCAGCGTAGGCGACGGGAGGGCGAAGTTCTTC. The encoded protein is CASSVGDGRAKFF.

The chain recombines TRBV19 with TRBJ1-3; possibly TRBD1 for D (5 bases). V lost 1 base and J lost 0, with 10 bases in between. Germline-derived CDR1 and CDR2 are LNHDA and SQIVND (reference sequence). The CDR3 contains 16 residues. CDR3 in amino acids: CASSIAEGSSGNTIYF. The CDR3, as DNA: TGTGCCAGTAGTATAGCGGAGGGGAGCTCTGGAAACACCATATATTTT.

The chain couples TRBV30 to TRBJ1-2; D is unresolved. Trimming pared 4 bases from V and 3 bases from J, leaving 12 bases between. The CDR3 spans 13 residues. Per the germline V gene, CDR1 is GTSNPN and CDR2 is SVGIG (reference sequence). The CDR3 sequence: CAWTAHSDYGYTF. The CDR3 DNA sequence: TGTGCCTGGACGGCTCACTCGGACTATGGCTACACCTTC.

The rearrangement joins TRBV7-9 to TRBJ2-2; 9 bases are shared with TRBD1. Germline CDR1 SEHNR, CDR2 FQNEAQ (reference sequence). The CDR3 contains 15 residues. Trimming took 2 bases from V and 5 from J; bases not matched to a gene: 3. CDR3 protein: CASSLRGQGTGELFF. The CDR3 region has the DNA TGTGCCAGCAGCTTACGCGGACAGGGGACCGGGGAGCTGTTTTTT. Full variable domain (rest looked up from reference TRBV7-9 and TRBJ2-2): DTGVSQNPRHKITKRGQNVTFRCDPISEHNRLYWYRQTLGQGPEFLTYFQNEAQLEKSRLLSDRFSAERPKGSFSTLEIQRTEQGDSAMYLCASSLRGQGTGELFFGEGSRLTVL.

CDR3 loop: CASSLAPTGSNQPQHF. CDR3 nucleotide sequence: TGCGCCAGCAGCTTGGCCCCCACAGGTAGCAATCAGCCCCAGCATTTT. The rearrangement uses TRBV5-1 and TRBJ1-5; D is perhaps TRBD1 (5 bases). Germline-derived CDR1 and CDR2 are SGHRS and YFSETQ. The CDR3 runs to 16 residues. The germline V and J ends were trimmed by 0 bases and 0 bases, with 10 bases remaining between them.

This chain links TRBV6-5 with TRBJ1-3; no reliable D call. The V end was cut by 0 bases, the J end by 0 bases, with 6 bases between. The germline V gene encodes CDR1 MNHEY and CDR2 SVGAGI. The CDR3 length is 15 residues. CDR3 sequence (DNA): TGTGCCAGCAGTTACTCCGGACTCTCTGGAAACACCATATATTTT. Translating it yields CASSYSGLSGNTIYF.

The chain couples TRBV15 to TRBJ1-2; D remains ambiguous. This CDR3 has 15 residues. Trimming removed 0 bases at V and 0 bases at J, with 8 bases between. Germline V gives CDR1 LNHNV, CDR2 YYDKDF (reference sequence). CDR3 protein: CATSRDTRANYGYTF. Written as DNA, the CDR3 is TGTGCCACCAGCAGAGATACAAGAGCTAACTATGGCTACACCTTC.

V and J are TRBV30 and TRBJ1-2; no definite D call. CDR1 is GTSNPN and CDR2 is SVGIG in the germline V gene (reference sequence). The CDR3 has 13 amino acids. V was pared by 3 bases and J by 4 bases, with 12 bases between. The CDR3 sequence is CAWSESPTYGYTF. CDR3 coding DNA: TGTGCCTGGAGCGAATCCCCCACCTATGGCTACACCTTC.

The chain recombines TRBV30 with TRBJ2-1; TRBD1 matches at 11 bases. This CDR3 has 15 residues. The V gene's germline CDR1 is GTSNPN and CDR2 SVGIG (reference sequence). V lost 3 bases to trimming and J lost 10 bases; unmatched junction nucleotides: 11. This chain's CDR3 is CAWSGGDRGFREQFF. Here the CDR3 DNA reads TGTGCCTGGAGCGGTGGGGACAGGGGGTTTAGAGAGCAGTTCTTC.

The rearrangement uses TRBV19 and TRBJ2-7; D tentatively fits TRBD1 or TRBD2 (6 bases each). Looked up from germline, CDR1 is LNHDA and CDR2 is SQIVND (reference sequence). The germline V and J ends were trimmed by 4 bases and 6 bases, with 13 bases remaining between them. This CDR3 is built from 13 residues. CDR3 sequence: CASSSRGDGEQYF. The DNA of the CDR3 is TGTGCCAGTAGTAGTAGGGGGGATGGCGAGCAGTACTTC.

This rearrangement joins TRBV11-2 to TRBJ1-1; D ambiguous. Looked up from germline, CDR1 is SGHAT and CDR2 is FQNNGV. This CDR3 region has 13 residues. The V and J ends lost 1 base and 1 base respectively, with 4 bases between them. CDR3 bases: TGTGCCAGCAGCTTAGTCGGGAACACTGAAGCTTTCTTT. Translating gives CASSLVGNTEAFF.

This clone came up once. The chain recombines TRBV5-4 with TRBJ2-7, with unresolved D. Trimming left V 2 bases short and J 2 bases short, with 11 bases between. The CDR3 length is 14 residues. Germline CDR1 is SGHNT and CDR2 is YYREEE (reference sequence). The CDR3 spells CASSFELAPYEQYF. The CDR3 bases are TGTGCCAGCAGCTTCGAGTTGGCCCCCTACGAGCAGTACTTC.

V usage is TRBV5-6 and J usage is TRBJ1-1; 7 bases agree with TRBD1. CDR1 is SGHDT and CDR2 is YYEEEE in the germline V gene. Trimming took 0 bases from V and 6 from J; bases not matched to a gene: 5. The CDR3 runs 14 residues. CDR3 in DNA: TGTGCCAGCAGCTTGGAAATTACAGGGGCTGAAGCTTTCTTT. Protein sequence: CASSLEITGAEAFF.

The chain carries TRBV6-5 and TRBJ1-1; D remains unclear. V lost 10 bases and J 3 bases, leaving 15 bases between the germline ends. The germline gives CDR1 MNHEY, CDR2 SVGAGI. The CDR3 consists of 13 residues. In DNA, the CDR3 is TGTGCCACATTCTTCGGTCCCCACACTGAAGCTTTCTTT. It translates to CATFFGPHTEAFF.

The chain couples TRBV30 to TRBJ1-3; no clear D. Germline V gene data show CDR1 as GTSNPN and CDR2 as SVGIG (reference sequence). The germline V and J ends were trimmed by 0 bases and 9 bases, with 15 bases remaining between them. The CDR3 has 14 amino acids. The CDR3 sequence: CAWSVRGRLGTIYF. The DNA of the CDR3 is TGTGCCTGGAGTGTACGAGGGAGACTAGGCACCATATATTTT. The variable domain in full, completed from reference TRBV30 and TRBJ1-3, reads SQTIHQWPATLVQPVGSPLSLECTVEGTSNPNLYWYRQAAGRGLQLLFYSVGIGQISSEVPQNLSASRPQDRQFILSSKKLLLSDSGFYLCAWSVRGRLGTIYFGEGSWLTVV.

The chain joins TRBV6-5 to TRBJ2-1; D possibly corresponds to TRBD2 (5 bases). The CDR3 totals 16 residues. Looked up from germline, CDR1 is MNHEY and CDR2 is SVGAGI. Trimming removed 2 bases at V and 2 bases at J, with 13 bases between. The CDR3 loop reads CASSYELGVTYNEQFF. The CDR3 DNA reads TGTGCCAGCAGTTACGAACTAGGAGTAACCTACAATGAGCAGTTCTTC.

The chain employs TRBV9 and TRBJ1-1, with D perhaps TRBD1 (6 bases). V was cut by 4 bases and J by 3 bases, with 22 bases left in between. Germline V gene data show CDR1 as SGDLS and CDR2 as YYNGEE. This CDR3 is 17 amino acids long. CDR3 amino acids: CASSPSKGDVGDTEAFF. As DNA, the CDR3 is TGTGCCAGCAGCCCTTCCAAGGGGGACGTTGGGGACACTGAAGCTTTCTTT.

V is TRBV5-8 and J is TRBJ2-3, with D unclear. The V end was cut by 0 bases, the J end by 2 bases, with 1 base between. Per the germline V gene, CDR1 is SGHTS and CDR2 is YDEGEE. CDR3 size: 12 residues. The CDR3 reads CASSLATDTQYF. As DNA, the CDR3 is TGTGCCAGCAGCTTGGCCACAGATACGCAGTATTTT. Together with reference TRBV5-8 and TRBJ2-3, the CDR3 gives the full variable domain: EAGVTQSPTHLIKTRGQQATLRCSPISGHTSVYWYQQALGLGLQFLLWYDEGEERNRGNFPPRFSGRQFPNYSSELNVNALELEDSALYLCASSLATDTQYFGPGTRLTVL.

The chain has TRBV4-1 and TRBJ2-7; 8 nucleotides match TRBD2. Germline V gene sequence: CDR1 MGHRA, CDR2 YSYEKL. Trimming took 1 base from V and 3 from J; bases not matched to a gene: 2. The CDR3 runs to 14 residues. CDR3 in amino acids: CASSQVAGIYEQYF. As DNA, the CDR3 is TGCGCCAGCAGCCAAGTAGCGGGGATCTACGAGCAGTACTTC.